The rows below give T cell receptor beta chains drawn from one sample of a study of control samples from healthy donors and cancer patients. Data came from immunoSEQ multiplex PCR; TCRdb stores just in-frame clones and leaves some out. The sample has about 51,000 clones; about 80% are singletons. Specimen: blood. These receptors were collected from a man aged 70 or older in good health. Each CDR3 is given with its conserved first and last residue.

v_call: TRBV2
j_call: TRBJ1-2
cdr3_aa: CASSEGTGYGYTF

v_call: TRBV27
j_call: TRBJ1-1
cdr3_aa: CATGRLNTEAFF

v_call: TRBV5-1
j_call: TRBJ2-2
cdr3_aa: CASSLIGRGSGELFF

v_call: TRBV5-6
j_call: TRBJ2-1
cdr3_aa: CASSRGTYNEQFF

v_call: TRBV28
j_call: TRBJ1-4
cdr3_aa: CASSLSVEKLFF

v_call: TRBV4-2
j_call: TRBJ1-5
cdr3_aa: CASSQQTTGNQPQHF

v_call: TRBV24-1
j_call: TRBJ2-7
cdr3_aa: CATSDANRVYEQYF

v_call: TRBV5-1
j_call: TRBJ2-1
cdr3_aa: CASSLGPDSEQFF

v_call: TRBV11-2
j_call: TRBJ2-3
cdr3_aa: CASSLFSTDTQYF

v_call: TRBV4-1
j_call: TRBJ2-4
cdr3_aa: CASSQDRRGLYNIQYF

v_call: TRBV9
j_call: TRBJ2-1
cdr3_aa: CASSAAGGYNEQFF

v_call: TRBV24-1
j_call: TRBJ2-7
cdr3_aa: CATQGTGLYEQYF

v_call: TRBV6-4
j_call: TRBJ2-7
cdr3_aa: CASSLRQGASYEQYF

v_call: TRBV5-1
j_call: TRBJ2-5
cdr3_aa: CASSLGTGATEETQYF

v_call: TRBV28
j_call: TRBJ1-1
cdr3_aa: CASSFFTAPGTEAFF

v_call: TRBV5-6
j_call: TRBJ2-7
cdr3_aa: CASSLRGTSIVRAYEQYF